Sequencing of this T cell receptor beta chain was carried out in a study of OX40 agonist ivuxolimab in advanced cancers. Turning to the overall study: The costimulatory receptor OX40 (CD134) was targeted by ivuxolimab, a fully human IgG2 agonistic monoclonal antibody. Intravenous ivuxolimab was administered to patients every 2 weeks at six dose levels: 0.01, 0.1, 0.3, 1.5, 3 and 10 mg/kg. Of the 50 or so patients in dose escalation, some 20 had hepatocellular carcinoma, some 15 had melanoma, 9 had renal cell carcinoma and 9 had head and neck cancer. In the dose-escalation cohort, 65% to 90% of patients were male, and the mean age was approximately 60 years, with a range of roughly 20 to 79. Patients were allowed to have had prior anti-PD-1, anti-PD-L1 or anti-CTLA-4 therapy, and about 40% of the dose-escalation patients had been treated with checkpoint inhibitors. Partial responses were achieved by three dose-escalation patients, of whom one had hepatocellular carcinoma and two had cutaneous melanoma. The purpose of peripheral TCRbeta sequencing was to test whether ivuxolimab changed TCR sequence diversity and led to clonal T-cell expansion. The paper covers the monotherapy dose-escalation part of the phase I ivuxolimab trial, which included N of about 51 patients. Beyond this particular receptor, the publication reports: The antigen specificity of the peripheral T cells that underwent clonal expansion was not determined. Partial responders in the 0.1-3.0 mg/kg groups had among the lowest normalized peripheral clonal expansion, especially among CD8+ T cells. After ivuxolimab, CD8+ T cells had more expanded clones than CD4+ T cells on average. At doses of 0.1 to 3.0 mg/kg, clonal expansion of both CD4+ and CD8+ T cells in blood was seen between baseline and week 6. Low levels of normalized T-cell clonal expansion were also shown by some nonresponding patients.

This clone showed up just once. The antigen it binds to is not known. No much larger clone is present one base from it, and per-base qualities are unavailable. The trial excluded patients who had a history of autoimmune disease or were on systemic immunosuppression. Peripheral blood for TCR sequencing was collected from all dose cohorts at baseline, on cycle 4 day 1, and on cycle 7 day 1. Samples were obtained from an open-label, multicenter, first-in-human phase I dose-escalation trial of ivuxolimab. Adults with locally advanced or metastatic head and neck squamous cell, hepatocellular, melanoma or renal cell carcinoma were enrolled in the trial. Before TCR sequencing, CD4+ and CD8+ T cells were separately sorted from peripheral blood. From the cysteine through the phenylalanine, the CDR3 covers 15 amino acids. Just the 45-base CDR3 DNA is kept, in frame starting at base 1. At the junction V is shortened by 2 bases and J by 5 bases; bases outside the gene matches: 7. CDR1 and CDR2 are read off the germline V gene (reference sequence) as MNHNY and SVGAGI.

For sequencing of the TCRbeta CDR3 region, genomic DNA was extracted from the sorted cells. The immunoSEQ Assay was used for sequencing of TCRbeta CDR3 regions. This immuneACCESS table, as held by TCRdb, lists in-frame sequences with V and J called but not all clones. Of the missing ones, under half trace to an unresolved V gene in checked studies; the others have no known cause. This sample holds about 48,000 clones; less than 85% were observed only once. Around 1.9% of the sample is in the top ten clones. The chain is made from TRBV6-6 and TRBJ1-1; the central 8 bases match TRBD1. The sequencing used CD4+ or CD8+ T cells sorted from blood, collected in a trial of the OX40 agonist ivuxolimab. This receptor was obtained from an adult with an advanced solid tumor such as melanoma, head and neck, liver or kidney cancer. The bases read TGTGCCAGCAGTTACCCGAGGACAGGGACGACTGAAGCTTTCTTT. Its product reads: CASSYPRTGTTEAFF.